Listed here are 32 T cell receptor beta chains from one sample, sequenced in a study of human T cells and chemical hapten exposure. Time point specified: pre-sensitization, week 0. Treatment given: therapeutic diphenylcyclopropenone sensitization with weekly scalp DPC. TCRdb ran MiXCR on the RACE reads and lists one entry per CDR3 protein. The sample has about 290,000 distinct CDR3 sequences; around 7.3% are singletons. The sequenced sample was whole blood, obtained in connection with sensitization to the hapten diphenylcyclopropenone (DPC). The receptors were sampled from a man between 18 and 35 years old with alopecia areata. Some clones in this sample may be carry-over from other donors' samples.

This clonotype was counted ten times or more. V is TRBV2 and J is TRBJ2-1, with 7 bases aligning to TRBD2. This CDR3 contains 15 residues. From germline, CDR1 is SNHLY and CDR2 FYNNEI. V gave up 6 bases and J gave up 5 bases; unmatched junction bases: 10. The CDR3 nucleotides are TGTGCCAGCAGCCAAGCGGGACGCGCTAACAATGAGCAGTTCTTC. As protein: CASSQAGRANNEQFF.

The gene calls are TRBV5-1 and TRBJ1-5; tentative D call: TRBD1 (5 bases). The CDR3 loop spans 15 amino acids. Trimming took off 4 bases at V and 4 bases at J, with 15 bases between the two ends. Germline-derived CDR1 and CDR2 are SGHRS and YFSETQ. In DNA, the CDR3 is TGCGCCAGCAGCCCGGGGACTAGGTGGAATCAGCCCCAGCATTTT. This codes for CASSPGTRWNQPQHF. Filled out from reference TRBV5-1 and TRBJ1-5, the complete variable domain reads KAGVTQTPRYLIKTRGQQVTLSCSPISGHRSVSWYQQTPGQGLQFLFEYFSETQRNKGNFPGRFSGRQFSNSRSEMNVSTLELGDSALYLCASSPGTRWNQPQHFGDGTRLSIL.

This clonotype showed up just a few times. V and J are TRBV7-9 and TRBJ1-1; 7 bases fit TRBD1. The CDR3 spans 16 residues. The germline CDR1 and CDR2 sequences are SEHNR and FQNEAQ (reference sequence). Unmatched junction bases numbered 9, after V lost 2 bases and J lost 3 bases. CDR3 in amino acids: CASSLWRTGEDTEAFF. CDR3 nucleotide sequence: TGTGCCAGCAGCTTATGGCGGACAGGAGAGGACACTGAAGCTTTCTTT.

The chain combines TRBV6-2 or TRBV6-3 with TRBJ2-6, with TRBD1 matching 10 bases. Germline CDR1 MNHEY, CDR2 SVGEGT. V dropped 5 bases and J dropped 0; count of bases not matched to a gene: 13. The CDR3 extends over 20 amino acids. Here the CDR3 reads CASSHRDRGRGFSGANVLTF. CDR3 DNA: TGTGCCAGCAGTCACCGGGACAGGGGACGGGGGTTCTCTGGGGCCAACGTCCTGACTTTC.

CDR3 protein: CAISGGQGSSYEQYF. The DNA for the CDR3 is TGTGCCATCAGTGGGGGTCAGGGGTCCTCCTACGAGCAGTACTTC. The genes are TRBV10-3 and TRBJ2-7; tentatively, D is TRBD1 (6 bases). The CDR3 has 15 residues. V was clipped by 4 bases and J by 0 bases, with 13 bases between them. CDR1 and CDR2 from the germline V gene are ENHRY and SYGVKD.

This clonotype was detected only a few times. The chain is built from TRBV7-9 and TRBJ2-1, with D tentatively TRBD1 or TRBD2 (5 bases each). This CDR3 comprises 16 residues. V gave up 4 bases and J gave up 0 bases, with 13 bases separating them. Germline lookup yields CDR1 SEHNR and CDR2 FQNEAQ (reference sequence). This CDR3 is CASSSIGGGSYNEQFF. In DNA, the CDR3 is TGTGCCAGCAGCTCCATCGGTGGGGGCTCCTACAATGAGCAGTTCTTC.

This clonotype was seen only a few times. The chain combines TRBV7-3 with TRBJ2-3, with TRBD1 identical over 10 bases. Losses at the gene ends were 2 bases for V and 2 bases for J; bases not matched to a gene: 7. The CDR3 contains 17 residues. From germline, CDR1 is SGHTA and CDR2 FQGTGA. In nucleotides, the CDR3 is TGTGCCAGCAGCTTACACTGGGGACAGGGGCCCACAGATACGCAGTATTTT. Translation: CASSLHWGQGPTDTQYF.

This clonotype was detected ten times or more. The chain carries TRBV6-2 or TRBV6-3 and TRBJ2-7; TRBD1 matches at 7 bases. Germline V gives CDR1 MNHEY, CDR2 SVGEGT. This CDR3 region has 13 residues. The junction had 2 bases not matched to a gene; V was cut back by 4 bases and J by 2 bases. Here the CDR3 reads CASSLGQTYEQYV. DNA for the CDR3: TGTGCCAGCAGTTTGGGACAGACCTACGAGCAGTACGTC.

This chain uses TRBV7-9 with TRBJ2-5, with 8 positions matching TRBD1. The CDR3 loop spans 13 amino acids. Germline lookup yields CDR1 SEHNR and CDR2 FQNEAQ (reference sequence). Losses at the gene ends were 5 bases for V and 7 bases for J; bases not matched to a gene: 6. This chain's CDR3 is CASSVDRVATQYF. Written as DNA, the CDR3 is TGTGCCAGCAGCGTGGACAGGGTGGCGACCCAGTACTTC. Variable domain in full (rest from reference TRBV7-9 and TRBJ2-5): DTGVSQNPRHKITKRGQNVTFRCDPISEHNRLYWYRQTLGQGPEFLTYFQNEAQLEKSRLLSDRFSAERPKGSFSTLEIQRTEQGDSAMYLCASSVDRVATQYFGPGTRLLVL.

This clonotype appeared a few times. The chain employs TRBV29-1 and TRBJ2-1; D unresolved. The CDR3 contains 8 residues. The germline gives CDR1 SQVTM, CDR2 ANQGSEA. V was cut by 4 bases and J by 9 bases, with 1 base left in between. The CDR3 spells CSVGEQFF. CDR3 nucleotide sequence: TGCAGCGTTGGTGAGCAGTTCTTC.

This clonotype occurred a few times. This chain uses TRBV24-1 with TRBJ2-3; D is perhaps TRBD1 (6 bases). Trimming removed 1 base from V and 9 bases from J, with 16 bases in between. Per germline, CDR1 KGHDR and CDR2 SFDVKD. This CDR3 spans 15 amino acids. The CDR3 region is CATSDFGRGVSTQYF. CDR3 nucleotides: TGTGCCACCAGTGATTTTGGCAGGGGTGTCTCCACGCAGTATTTT.

This clonotype was seen at least ten times. This chain uses TRBV6-5 with TRBJ2-7; D gene uncertain. CDR3 size: 14 residues. The V gene's germline CDR1 is MNHEY and CDR2 SVGAGI. Trimming cost V 2 bases and J 2 bases, with 10 bases left between them. The CDR3 protein is CASSYGQRTYEQYF. The CDR3 region has the DNA TGTGCCAGCAGTTACGGGCAGAGAACCTACGAGCAGTACTTC.

The chain couples TRBV12-5 to TRBJ1-2, with TRBD1 matching 8 bases. J lost 4 bases, V lost 2 bases, and 3 bases had no gene match. Germline loops: CDR1 LGHNT, CDR2 FRNRAP. The CDR3 has 14 residues. The CDR3 loop reads CASGLPGGSYGYTF. The CDR3 DNA is TGTGCTAGTGGTTTGCCAGGGGGCAGCTATGGCTACACCTTC.

This clonotype showed up many times. The gene calls are TRBV5-1 and TRBJ1-1; D may be TRBD1 (5 bases). Per germline, CDR1 SGHRS and CDR2 YFSETQ. Trimming shortened V by 0 bases and J by 1 base, and 7 bases separated the two germline ends. The CDR3 is 14 residues long. The CDR3 sequence: CASSLGGANTEAFF. The CDR3 DNA follows: TGCGCCAGCAGCTTGGGAGGGGCGAACACTGAAGCTTTCTTT.

This clonotype was found a few times. The chain employs TRBV12-3 or TRBV12-4 and TRBJ1-4; D is unclear. The CDR3 has 15 amino acids. V lost 3 bases and J 0 bases, leaving 8 bases between the germline ends. CDR3 in amino acids: CASSFAGTTNEKLFF. CDR3 sequence (DNA): TGTGCCAGCAGTTTCGCCGGAACAACTAATGAAAAACTGTTTTTT.

The chain carries TRBV3-1 and TRBJ2-3, with 12 bases lining up with TRBD2. V trimming: 0 bases; J trimming: 0 bases; junction bases outside the gene matches: 7. The CDR3 is made up of 19 amino acids. The germline V gene has CDR1 LGHDT and CDR2 YNNKEL (reference sequence). CDR3 residues: CASSQEIPSGGVSTDTQYF. The CDR3, as DNA: TGTGCCAGCAGCCAAGAAATACCTAGCGGGGGGGTTAGCACAGATACGCAGTATTTT.

The chain combines TRBV3-1 with TRBJ2-1; 8 nucleotides agree with TRBD2. With V trimmed by 5 bases and J by 5 bases, 8 bases remained unmatched. The CDR3 is made up of 15 amino acids. CDR1 is LGHDT, CDR2 YNNKEL, per germline (reference sequence). CDR3 loop: CASSSESGRHNEQFF. The CDR3 nucleotides are TGTGCCAGCAGCTCCGAAAGCGGGAGACACAATGAGCAGTTCTTC.

This clonotype was counted between two and nine times. The V call is TRBV2, the J call TRBJ2-7; 7 positions match TRBD2. In germline, CDR1 is SNHLY, CDR2 FYNNEI. Unmatched junction bases numbered 5, after V lost 2 bases and J lost 1 base. The CDR3 loop spans 15 amino acids. In DNA form, the CDR3 reads TGTGCCAGCAGTGAACGGGGGGTGCTGTCCTACGAGCAGTACGTC. Encoded protein: CASSERGVLSYEQYV.

This clonotype was observed a handful of times. The V and J genes are TRBV3-1 and TRBJ2-1; no definite D call. V was clipped by 0 bases and J by 14 bases, with 17 bases between them. This CDR3 spans 14 amino acids. Germline V gene data show CDR1 as LGHDT and CDR2 as YNNKEL (reference sequence). CDR3 sequence: CASSQDISSVTEFF. CDR3 DNA sequence: TGTGCCAGCAGCCAAGATATTTCGTCGGTTACCGAGTTCTTC.

This clonotype has just a few counts. V and J are TRBV4-2 and TRBJ1-2, with TRBD1 identical over 8 bases. V shed 1 base, J shed 7 bases, and the junction held 8 bases outside the gene matches. The CDR3 covers 15 residues. From germline, CDR1 is LGHNA and CDR2 YNFKEQ. The CDR3 here is CASSQGGRGPSGYTF. The CDR3 DNA reads TGTGCCAGCAGCCAAGGGGGCAGGGGGCCCAGTGGCTACACCTTC.

A few counts support this clonotype. This sequence joins TRBV6-5 and TRBJ1-1, with TRBD1 matching 9 bases. The ends lost 8 bases at V and 2 bases at J; junction bases unmatched: 3. The germline gives CDR1 MNHEY, CDR2 SVGAGI. This CDR3 has 13 residues. CDR3 amino acids: CASGTGLNTEAFF. For the CDR3, the DNA is TGTGCCAGCGGGACAGGGTTAAACACTGAAGCTTTCTTT.

This clonotype was recorded many times. This chain uses TRBV20-1 with TRBJ2-3; D gene ambiguous. Germline lookup yields CDR1 DFQATT and CDR2 SNEGSKA (reference sequence). Trimming cost V 3 bases and J 3 bases, with 16 bases left between them. The CDR3 is 15 residues long. CDR3: CSASLPRVRTDTQYF. The DNA for the CDR3 is TGCAGTGCTAGTCTTCCTAGAGTTCGTACAGATACGCAGTATTTT.

This clonotype was picked up a small number of times. The chain carries TRBV19 and TRBJ1-2; tentatively, D is TRBD1 (5 bases). This CDR3 is 12 amino acids long. Germline assignment: CDR1 LNHDA and CDR2 SQIVND (reference sequence). Trimming removed 9 bases from V and 3 bases from J, with 11 bases in between. The CDR3 DNA sequence: TGTGCCAGCAAGTGGGGCGACTATGGCTACACCTTC. Translating gives CASKWGDYGYTF.

This chain uses TRBV20-1 with TRBJ1-1; D gene unclear. CDR3 length equals 13 residues. The germline V and J ends were trimmed by 6 bases and 4 bases, with 15 bases remaining between them. Per the germline V gene, CDR1 is DFQATT and CDR2 is SNEGSKA (reference sequence). CDR3 in amino acids: CSAFQGFSTEAFF. CDR3 DNA sequence: TGCAGTGCCTTCCAAGGGTTTAGCACTGAAGCTTTCTTT.

In this sample, this clonotype turned up a few times. The chain is built from TRBV24-1 and TRBJ2-7; D tentatively fits TRBD1 or TRBD2 (7 bases each). This CDR3 comprises 16 residues. Trimming stripped 3 bases from V and 4 bases from J, with 18 bases between. Germline lookup yields CDR1 KGHDR and CDR2 SFDVKD. CDR3 in amino acids: CATSDRKTGRGYEQYF. CDR3 DNA sequence: TGTGCCACCAGTGATCGTAAGACAGGGAGGGGATACGAGCAGTACTTC.

This clonotype came up a few times. The CDR3 DNA is TGTGCCAGCAGCCCCCAGGGTGGAGGTGAGAAGAATGAGCAGTTCTTC. Amino acids: CASSPQGGGEKNEQFF. This chain joins TRBV7-2 and TRBJ2-1, with D perhaps matching TRBD1 or TRBD2 (5 bases each). This CDR3 region has 16 residues. The V end lost 5 bases, the J end lost 7 bases, and 21 bases lay between the germline ends. Germline V CDR1 and CDR2: SGHTA, FQGNSA.

The table lists this clonotype with a few counts. The V call is TRBV4-3, the J call TRBJ1-1; no clear D gene. The CDR3 is 17 residues long. Trimming took 0 bases from V and 4 from J, leaving 18 bases between them. CDR1 LGHNA and CDR2 YSLEER come from the germline V gene. CDR3 loop: CASSQDYGLAPLTEAFF. The CDR3 DNA follows: TGCGCCAGCAGCCAAGATTATGGGTTGGCGCCCCTCACTGAAGCTTTCTTT.

This clonotype was counted between two and nine times. The V and J genes are TRBV20-1 and TRBJ2-3; no clear D. Germline V CDR1 and CDR2: DFQATT, SNEGSKA (reference sequence). The CDR3 is 14 residues long. V was trimmed by 5 bases and J by 2 bases, leaving 14 bases between them. This CDR3 reads CSAVLNRPTDTQYF. CDR3 nucleotide sequence: TGCAGTGCTGTGCTTAATCGGCCCACAGATACGCAGTATTTT.

This clonotype came up many times. V gene TRBV6-2 or TRBV6-3 combines with J gene TRBJ2-3; D unclear. The CDR3 sequence is 13 residues long. V gave up 6 bases and J gave up 3 bases, with 10 bases separating them. CDR1 is MNHEY, CDR2 SVGEGT, per germline. The CDR3 DNA reads as TGTGCCAGCAGCGCCCTGAGGACAGATACGCAGTATTTT. This translates into CASSALRTDTQYF.

This chain uses TRBV20-1 with TRBJ1-2; the D is unclear. This CDR3 contains 14 residues. V was clipped by 3 bases and J by 4 bases, with 15 bases between them. CDR1 and CDR2 from the germline V gene are DFQATT and SNEGSKA (reference sequence). The CDR3 DNA reads as TGCAGTGCTAGTAGGCCAGGAGAGGTCTATGGCTACACCTTC. Translated: CSASRPGEVYGYTF.

This clonotype was found a few times. The chain carries TRBV10-3 and TRBJ2-1; 14 positions agree with TRBD2. The V gene end was trimmed by 4 bases and the J gene end by 5 bases; junction bases not matched to a gene: 4. CDR1 and CDR2 from the germline V gene are ENHRY and SYGVKD. The CDR3 sequence is 16 residues long. The CDR3 is CAISVKTSGGDNEQFF. Here the CDR3 DNA reads TGTGCCATCAGTGTTAAGACTAGCGGGGGGGACAATGAGCAGTTCTTC.

This clonotype turned up a few times. The rearrangement uses TRBV6-1 and TRBJ1-6; tentative D call: TRBD1 (5 bases). V shed 0 bases and J shed 12 bases, with 15 bases lying between them. Germline V CDR1 and CDR2: MNHNS, SASEGT. This CDR3 contains 15 residues. The CDR3 bases are TGTGCCAGCAGTGAAGCTGGCAGGGAAGGCTTACCCCTCCACTTT. Translation: CASSEAGREGLPLHF.